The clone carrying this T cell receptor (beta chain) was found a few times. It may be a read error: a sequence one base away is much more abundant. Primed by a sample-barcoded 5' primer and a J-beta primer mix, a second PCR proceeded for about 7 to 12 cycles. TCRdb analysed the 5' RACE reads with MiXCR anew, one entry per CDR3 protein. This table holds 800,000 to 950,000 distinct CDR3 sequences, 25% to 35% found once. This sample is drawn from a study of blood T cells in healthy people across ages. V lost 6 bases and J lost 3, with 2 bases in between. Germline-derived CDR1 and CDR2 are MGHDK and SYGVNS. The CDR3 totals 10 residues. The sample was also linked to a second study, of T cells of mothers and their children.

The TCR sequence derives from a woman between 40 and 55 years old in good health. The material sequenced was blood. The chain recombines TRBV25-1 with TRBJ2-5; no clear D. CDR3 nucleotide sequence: TGTGCCAGCAGAAAAGAGACCCAGTACTTC. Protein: CASRKETQYF.